Following are 6 T cell receptor beta chains from one sample sequenced in a study of long-term antiretroviral therapy in people with HIV. Survey-level resolution applied to immunoSEQ assay v3.0. TCRdb keeps only in-frame clones here, not all; method: immunoSEQ multiplex PCR. Among 20,000 to 30,000 clones, roughly four fifths were seen once, and the ten largest hold about 5.3%. The material sequenced was unsorted PBMCs, taken 0.7 years before starting antiretroviral therapy. The receptors come from a man aged 25 to 45 with HIV.

A few counts support this clone. V usage is TRBV9 and J usage is TRBJ1-2, with D perhaps TRBD1 (6 bases). This CDR3 is 16 amino acids long. Germline V lookup: CDR1 SGDLS, CDR2 YYNGEE. The germline V and J ends were trimmed by 0 bases and 7 bases, with 19 bases remaining between them. CDR3 coding DNA: TGTGCCAGCAGCGTAGCGGCGCAGGGGACCCCGGGTGGCTACACCTTC. Amino acid sequence: CASSVAAQGTPGGYTF. Looking up the rest from reference TRBV9 and TRBJ1-2 gives the full variable domain: DSGVTQTPKHLITATGQRVTLRCSPRSGDLSVYWYQQSLDQGLQFLIQYYNGEERAKGNILERFSAQQFPDLHSELNLSSLELGDSALYFCASSVAAQGTPGGYTFGSGTRLTVV.

The chain links TRBV6-1 to TRBJ1-4; no reliable D call. Trimming took 7 bases from V and 0 from J, leaving 9 bases between them. The CDR3 length is 14 residues. The germline V gene has CDR1 MNHNS and CDR2 SASEGT. The CDR3 loop is CASTRQATNEKLFF. CDR3 DNA sequence: TGTGCCAGCACCCGACAAGCAACTAATGAAAAACTGTTTTTT.

This clone occurred a few times. V and J are TRBV11-2 and TRBJ2-3, with 13 positions matching TRBD2. Looked up from germline, CDR1 is SGHAT and CDR2 is FQNNGV. The V gene end was trimmed by 3 bases and the J gene end by 1 base; junction bases not matched to a gene: 1. The CDR3 runs to 16 residues. CDR3 residues: CASSFGLAGGTDTQYF. The CDR3 DNA follows: TGTGCCAGCAGCTTTGGACTAGCGGGAGGCACAGATACGCAGTATTTT. The variable domain in full, completed from reference TRBV11-2 and TRBJ2-3, reads EAGVAQSPRYKIIEKRQSVAFWCNPISGHATLYWYQQILGQGPKLLIQFQNNGVVDDSQLPKDRFSAERLKGVDSTLKIQPAKLEDSAVYLCASSFGLAGGTDTQYFGPGTRLTVL.

The chain combines TRBV23-1 with TRBJ1-1; D gene uncertain. TRBV23-1 is recorded as an ORF, its role being uncertain. The CDR3 has 21 residues. Trimming took off 1 base at V and 1 base at J, with 28 bases between the two ends. DNA of the CDR3: TGCGCCAGCAGTCAATTTTGGCCGCGGGTTCTTCAGCTTCGCCAGAACACTGAAGCTTTCTTT. Its protein is CASSQFWPRVLQLRQNTEAFF.

The sample holds a few counts of this clone. J is TRBJ1-2 and V is TRBV7-8; 10 bases agree with TRBD1. Per germline, CDR1 SGHVS and CDR2 FQNEAQ. The CDR3 contains 15 residues. The V segment lost 1 base and the J segment 4 bases; nucleotides outside the gene matches: 3. The CDR3 sequence is CASSLGDRGGYGYTF. The DNA for the CDR3 is TGTGCCAGCAGCTTAGGGGACAGGGGCGGCTATGGCTACACCTTC.

The V and J genes are TRBV25-1 and TRBJ1-3; unclear D gene. The CDR3 has 14 residues. Germline V gives CDR1 MGHDK, CDR2 SYGVNS. Deletions cut 2 bases from V and 2 bases from J, with 7 bases between. The CDR3 region is CASSEERTGNTIYF. The CDR3, as DNA: TGTGCCAGCAGTGAAGAAAGGACTGGAAACACCATATATTTT.